This T cell receptor beta chain comes out of a study of CD8 T cells in ankylosing spondylitis. This clonotype occurred many times. Its antigen is undetermined. Germline CDR1 reads DFQATT; CDR2 reads SNEGSKA (reference sequence). CDR3 length: 11 residues. V dropped 4 bases and J dropped 7 bases, with 10 bases sitting between them. Whole-study results and caveats: A TCR beta motif made of eight highly homologous variants seemed typical of ankylosing spondylitis blood. Reportedly, disease-linked clones are significantly enriched in ankylosing spondylitis patients' matched synovial fluid.

TCRdb re-analysed the 5' RACE reads in MiXCR, keeping a single row per CDR3 protein. The table lists some 800,000 distinct CDR3 sequences, 12% of them singletons. The sample taken for sequencing was blood, either unsorted or a sorted T cell fraction (not recorded which). This chain uses TRBV20-1 with TRBJ1-2; tentative D call: TRBD1 (5 bases). The sequence was obtained from a male donor with ankylosing spondylitis. CDR3 sequence (DNA): TGCAGTGCTATACCAGGGAGTGGCTACACCTTC. Translated, it gives CSAIPGSGYTF.